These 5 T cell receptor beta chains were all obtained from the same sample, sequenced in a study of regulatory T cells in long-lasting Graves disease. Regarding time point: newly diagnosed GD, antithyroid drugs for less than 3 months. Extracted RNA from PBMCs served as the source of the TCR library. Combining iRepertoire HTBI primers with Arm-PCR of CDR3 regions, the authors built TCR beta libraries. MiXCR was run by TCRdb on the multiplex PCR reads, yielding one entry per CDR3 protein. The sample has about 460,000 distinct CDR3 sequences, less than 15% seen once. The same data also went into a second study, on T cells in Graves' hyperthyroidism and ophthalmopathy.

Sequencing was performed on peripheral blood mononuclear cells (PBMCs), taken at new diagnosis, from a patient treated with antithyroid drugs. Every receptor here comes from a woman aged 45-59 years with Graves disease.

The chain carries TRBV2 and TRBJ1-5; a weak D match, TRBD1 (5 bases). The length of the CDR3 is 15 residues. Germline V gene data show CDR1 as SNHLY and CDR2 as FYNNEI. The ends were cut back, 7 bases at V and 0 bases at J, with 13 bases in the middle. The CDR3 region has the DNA TGTGCCAGCAACCTCCGGGGCCTTAGCAATCAGCCCCAGCATTTT. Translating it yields CASNLRGLSNQPQHF.

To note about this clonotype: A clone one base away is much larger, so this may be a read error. The CDR3: CAISAAPGTSGDQDEQYF. DNA of the CDR3: TGTGCCATCAGTGCCGCCCCTGGGACTAGCGGGGACCAGGACGAGCAGTACTTC. The chain is built from TRBV10-3 and TRBJ2-7; 13 nucleotides match TRBD2. Per germline, CDR1 ENHRY and CDR2 SYGVKD. The length of the CDR3 is 18 residues. The V and J ends lost 4 bases and 5 bases, in that order; junction bases with no gene match: 14.

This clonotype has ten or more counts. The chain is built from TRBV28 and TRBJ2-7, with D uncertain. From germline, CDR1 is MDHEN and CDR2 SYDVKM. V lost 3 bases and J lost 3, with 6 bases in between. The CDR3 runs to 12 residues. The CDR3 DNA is TGTGCCAGCAGTTTGAATAACTACGAGCAGTACTTC. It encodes CASSLNNYEQYF.

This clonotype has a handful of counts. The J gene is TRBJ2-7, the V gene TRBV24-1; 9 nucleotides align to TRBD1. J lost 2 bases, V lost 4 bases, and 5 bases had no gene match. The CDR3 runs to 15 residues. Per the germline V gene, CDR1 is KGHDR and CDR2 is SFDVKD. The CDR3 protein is CATSDPGTGTYEQYF. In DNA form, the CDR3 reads TGTGCCACCAGTGACCCCGGGACAGGGACCTACGAGCAGTACTTC.

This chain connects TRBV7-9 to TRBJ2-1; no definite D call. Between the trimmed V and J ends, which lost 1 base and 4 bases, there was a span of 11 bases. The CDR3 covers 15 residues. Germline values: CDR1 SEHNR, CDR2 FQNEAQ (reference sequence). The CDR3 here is CASSLEGWEYNEQFF. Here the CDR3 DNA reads TGTGCCAGCAGCTTAGAAGGGTGGGAATACAATGAGCAGTTCTTC.